This T cell receptor (beta chain) was recorded in a study of Graves' ophthalmopathy and Graves' hyperthyroidism. Study results and caveats: Progression of ophthalmopathy was predicted by the model with around 68% sensitivity and around 77% specificity.

Trimming pared 5 bases from V and 2 bases from J, leaving 10 bases between. The germline V gene has CDR1 SQVTM and CDR2 ANQGSEA. CDR3 length equals 12 residues. CDR3 regions of TCR beta were amplified from RNA transcripts. Following a first-round RT-PCR that used HTBI primers, a second-round multiplex PCR was carried out. TCRdb reanalysed the multiplex PCR reads using MiXCR and keeps one entry per CDR3 protein. In the table there are a few hundred thousand distinct CDR3 sequences, under 45% of which are singletons. Points on this clonotype: Its antigen is undetermined. A much larger clone lies one base from this, so it may be a read error.

The chain carries TRBV29-1 and TRBJ2-7; D is uncertain. This clonotype originated in an adult man with Graves' hyperthyroidism. The sequencing sample was made of peripheral blood or thyroid tissue (not recorded which). The CDR3 nucleotides read TGCAGCGTTATTACAAGCACCTACGAGCAGTACTTC. It codes for CSVITSTYEQYF.